This T cell receptor beta chain was captured in a study of cytomegalovirus exposure and HLA in healthy donors. CDR1 and CDR2 (germline): SEHNR, FQNEAQ (reference sequence). The CDR3 spans 14 residues. J was trimmed by 6 bases and V by 4 bases; bases with no gene match: 8. 13 Jbeta primers and 60 Vbeta primers were used for the PCR. Profiling relied on immunoSEQ multiplex PCR, and the TCRdb table lists in-frame clones only, not all of them. In the table there are roughly 150,000 clones, about 68% of which are singletons. The rearrangement joins TRBV7-9 to TRBJ2-7; the match to TRBD1 covers 8 bases. Input material: PBMCs. The TCR comes from a man aged 18 to 30 in good health and CMV-seronegative. The CDR3 here is CASSSRQGTGEQYF. The CDR3 DNA is TGTGCCAGCAGCTCTCGACAGGGGACGGGCGAGCAGTACTTC.